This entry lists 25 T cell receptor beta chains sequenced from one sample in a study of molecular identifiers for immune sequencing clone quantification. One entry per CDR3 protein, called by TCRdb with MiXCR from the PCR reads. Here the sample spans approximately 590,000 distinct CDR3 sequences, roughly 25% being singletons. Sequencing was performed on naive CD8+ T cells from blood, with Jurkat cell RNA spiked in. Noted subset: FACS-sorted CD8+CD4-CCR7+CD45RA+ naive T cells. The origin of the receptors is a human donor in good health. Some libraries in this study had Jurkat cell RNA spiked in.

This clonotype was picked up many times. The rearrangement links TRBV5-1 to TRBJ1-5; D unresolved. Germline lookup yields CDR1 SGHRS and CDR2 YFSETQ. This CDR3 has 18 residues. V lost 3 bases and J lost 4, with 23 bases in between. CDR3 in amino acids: CASSSRPTDEVTNQPQHF. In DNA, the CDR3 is TGCGCCAGCAGCTCAAGACCAACAGATGAAGTAACAAATCAGCCCCAGCATTTT.

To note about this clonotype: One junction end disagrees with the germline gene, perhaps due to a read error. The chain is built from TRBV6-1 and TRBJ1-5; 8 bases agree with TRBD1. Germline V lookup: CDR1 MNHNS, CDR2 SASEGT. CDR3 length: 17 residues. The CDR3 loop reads CASIRSGGANGDQPRHF. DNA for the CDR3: TGTGCCAGCATAAGGTCAGGGGGCGCGAACGGGGATCAGCCCCGGCATTTT.

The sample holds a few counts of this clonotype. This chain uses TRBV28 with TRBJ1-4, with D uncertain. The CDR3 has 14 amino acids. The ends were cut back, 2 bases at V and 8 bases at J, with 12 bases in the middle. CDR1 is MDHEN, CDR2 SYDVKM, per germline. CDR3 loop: CASSLTYGPEKLFF. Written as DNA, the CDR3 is TGTGCCAGCAGTTTAACCTATGGGCCGGAAAAACTGTTTTTT.

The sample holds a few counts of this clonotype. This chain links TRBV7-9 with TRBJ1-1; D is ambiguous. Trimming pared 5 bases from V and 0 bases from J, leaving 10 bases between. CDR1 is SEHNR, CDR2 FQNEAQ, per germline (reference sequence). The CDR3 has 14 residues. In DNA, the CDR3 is TGTGCCAGCAGCCCCCTTGGCTTGAACACTGAAGCTTTCTTT. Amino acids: CASSPLGLNTEAFF.

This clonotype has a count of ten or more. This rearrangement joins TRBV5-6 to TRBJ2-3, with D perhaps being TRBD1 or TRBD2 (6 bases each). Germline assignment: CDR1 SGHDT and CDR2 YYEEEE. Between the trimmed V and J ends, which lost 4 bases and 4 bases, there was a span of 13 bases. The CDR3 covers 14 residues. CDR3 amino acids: CASSRPGAPDTQYF. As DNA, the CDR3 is TGTGCCAGCAGCCGCCCGGGGGCCCCAGATACGCAGTATTTT.

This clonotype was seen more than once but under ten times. The CDR3 coding sequence is TGTGCCAGCAGCTTCGACAGGGCCTCCTCTATATACAATGAGCAGTTCTTC. Protein sequence: CASSFDRASSIYNEQFF. V and J are TRBV5-4 and TRBJ2-1; 7 bases are a match to TRBD1. This CDR3 comprises 17 residues. Unmatched junction bases numbered 12, after V lost 2 bases and J lost 4 bases. Germline assignment: CDR1 SGHNT and CDR2 YYREEE (reference sequence).

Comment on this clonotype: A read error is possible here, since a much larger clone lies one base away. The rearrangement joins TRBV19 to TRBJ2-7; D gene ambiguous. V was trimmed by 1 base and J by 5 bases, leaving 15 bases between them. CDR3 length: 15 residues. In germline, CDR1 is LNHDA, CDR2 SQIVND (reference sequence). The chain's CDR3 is CASSIGDPRSHEQYF. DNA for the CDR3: TGTGCCAGTAGTATAGGTGACCCTCGGTCCCACGAGCAGTACTTC. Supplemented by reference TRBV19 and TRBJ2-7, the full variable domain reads DGGITQSPKYLFRKEGQNVTLSCEQNLNHDAMYWYRQDPGQGLRLIYYSQIVNDFQKGDIAEGYSVSREKKESFPLTVTSAQKNPTAFYLCASSIGDPRSHEQYFGPGTRLTVT.

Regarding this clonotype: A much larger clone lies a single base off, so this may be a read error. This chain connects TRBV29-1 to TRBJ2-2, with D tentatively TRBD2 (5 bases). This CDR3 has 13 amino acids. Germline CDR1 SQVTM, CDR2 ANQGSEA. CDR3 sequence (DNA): TGCAGCGTTGGGTCAGCCAACACCGGGGAGATGTTTTTT. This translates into CSVGSANTGEMFF.

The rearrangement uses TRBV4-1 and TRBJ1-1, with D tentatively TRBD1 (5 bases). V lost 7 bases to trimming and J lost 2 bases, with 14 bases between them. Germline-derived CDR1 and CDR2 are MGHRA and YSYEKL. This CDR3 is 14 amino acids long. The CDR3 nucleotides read TGCGCCAGCACCCTGGGGGGGGACAACACTGAAGCTTTCTTT. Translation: CASTLGGDNTEAFF.

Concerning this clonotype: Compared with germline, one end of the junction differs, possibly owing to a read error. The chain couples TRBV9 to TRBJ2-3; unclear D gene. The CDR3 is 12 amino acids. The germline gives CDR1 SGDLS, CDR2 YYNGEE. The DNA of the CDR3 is TGTGCCGGCAGCACAAACACAGATACGCAGTATTTT. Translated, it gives CAGSTNTDTQYF.

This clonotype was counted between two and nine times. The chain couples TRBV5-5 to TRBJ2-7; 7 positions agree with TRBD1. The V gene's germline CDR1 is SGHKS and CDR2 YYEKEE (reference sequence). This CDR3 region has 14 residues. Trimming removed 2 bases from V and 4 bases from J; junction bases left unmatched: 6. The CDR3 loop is CASSFATGNYEQYF. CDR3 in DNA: TGTGCCAGCAGCTTCGCGACAGGGAATTACGAGCAGTACTTC. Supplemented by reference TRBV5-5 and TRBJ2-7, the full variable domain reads DAGVTQSPTHLIKTRGQQVTLRCSPISGHKSVSWYQQVLGQGPQFIFQYYEKEERGRGNFPDRFSARQFPNYSSELNVNALLLGDSALYLCASSFATGNYEQYFGPGTRLTVT.

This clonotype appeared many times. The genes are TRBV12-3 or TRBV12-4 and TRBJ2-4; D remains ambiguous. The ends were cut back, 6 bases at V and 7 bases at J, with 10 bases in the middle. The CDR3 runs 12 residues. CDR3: CASSPGLNIQYF. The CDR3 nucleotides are TGTGCCAGCAGCCCCGGCTTGAACATTCAGTACTTC.

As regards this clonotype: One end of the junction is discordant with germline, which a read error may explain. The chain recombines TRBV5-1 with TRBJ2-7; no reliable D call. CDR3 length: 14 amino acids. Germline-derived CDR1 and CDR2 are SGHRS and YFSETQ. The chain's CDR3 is CASSISASSYDQYF. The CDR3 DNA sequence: TGCGCCAGCAGTATCTCAGCAAGCTCCTACGATCAGTACTTC.

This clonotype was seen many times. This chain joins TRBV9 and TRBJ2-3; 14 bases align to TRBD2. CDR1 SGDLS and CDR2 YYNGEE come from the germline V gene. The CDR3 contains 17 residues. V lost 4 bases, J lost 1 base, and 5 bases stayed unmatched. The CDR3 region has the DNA TGTGCCAGCAGCCTACAGGGACTAGCGGGGGGCACAGATACGCAGTATTTT. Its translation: CASSLQGLAGGTDTQYF.

CDR3 sequence: CASSVRGGIGSYNEQFF. Here the CDR3 DNA reads TGTGCCAGCAGTGTACGCGGGGGTATAGGGTCCTACAATGAGCAGTTCTTC. V usage is TRBV2 and J usage is TRBJ2-1; TRBD2 matches at 7 bases. The junction had 10 bases not matched to a gene; V was cut back by 4 bases and J by 1 base. The CDR3 is 17 amino acids. Germline V gene data show CDR1 as SNHLY and CDR2 as FYNNEI. Using reference TRBV2 and TRBJ2-1 for the parts outside the CDR3, the full variable domain is EPEVTQTPSHQVTQMGQEVILRCVPISNHLYFYWYRQILGQKVEFLVSFYNNEISEKSEIFDDQFSVERPDGSNFTLKIRSTKLEDSAMYFCASSVRGGIGSYNEQFFGPGTRLTVL.

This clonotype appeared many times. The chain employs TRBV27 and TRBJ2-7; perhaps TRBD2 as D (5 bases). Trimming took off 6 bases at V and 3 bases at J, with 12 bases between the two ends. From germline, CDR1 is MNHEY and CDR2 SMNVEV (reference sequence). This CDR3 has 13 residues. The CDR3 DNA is TGTGCCAGCAGGGCCGGGATGCTCTACGAGCAGTACTTC. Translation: CASRAGMLYEQYF.

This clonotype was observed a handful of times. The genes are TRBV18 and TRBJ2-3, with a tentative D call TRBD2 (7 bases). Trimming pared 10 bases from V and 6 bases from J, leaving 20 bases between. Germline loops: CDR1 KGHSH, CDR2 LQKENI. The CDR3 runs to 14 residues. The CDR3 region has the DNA TGTGCCACCACCCCGGGGGGCAAGAGGGATACGCAGTATTTT. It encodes CATTPGGKRDTQYF.

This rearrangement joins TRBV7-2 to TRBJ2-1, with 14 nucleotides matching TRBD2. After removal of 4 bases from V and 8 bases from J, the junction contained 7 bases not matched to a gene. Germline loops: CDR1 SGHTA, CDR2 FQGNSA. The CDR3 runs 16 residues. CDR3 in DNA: TGTGCCAGCAGCTCCCGACTAGCGGGGGGGGGTGATGAGCAGTTCTTC. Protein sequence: CASSSRLAGGGDEQFF.

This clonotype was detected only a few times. The CDR3 region has the DNA TGTGCCACCTCTCCAGGGGGGACTGAAGCTTTCTTT. Translation gives CATSPGGTEAFF. The V gene is TRBV12-3 or TRBV12-4, the J gene TRBJ1-1; 7 nucleotides line up with TRBD1. The CDR3 covers 12 residues. V shed 10 bases and J 5 bases; nucleotides not matched to a gene: 7.

CDR3 sequence (DNA): TGTGCCAGCAGTGAAGGACTAGCGGCCCGCACAGATACGCAGTATTTT. It specifies CASSEGLAARTDTQYF. The J gene is TRBJ2-3, the V gene TRBV12-3 or TRBV12-4; 10 bases map to TRBD2. J gave up 1 base and V 5 bases, and 6 bases lay outside the gene matches. The CDR3 contains 16 residues.

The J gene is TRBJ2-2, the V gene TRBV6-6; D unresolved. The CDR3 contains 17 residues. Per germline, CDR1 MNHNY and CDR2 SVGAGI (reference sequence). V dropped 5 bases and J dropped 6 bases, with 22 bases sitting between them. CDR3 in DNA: TGTGCCAGCAGTCGCCCCCCGGGCCTAGAGGACCCCGGGGAGCTGTTTTTT. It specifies CASSRPPGLEDPGELFF.

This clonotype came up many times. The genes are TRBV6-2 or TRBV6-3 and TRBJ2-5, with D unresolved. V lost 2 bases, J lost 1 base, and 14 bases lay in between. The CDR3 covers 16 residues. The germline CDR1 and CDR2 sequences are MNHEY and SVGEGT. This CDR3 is CASSYDLLRGQETQYF. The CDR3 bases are TGTGCCAGCAGTTACGATCTACTTCGCGGCCAAGAGACCCAGTACTTC.

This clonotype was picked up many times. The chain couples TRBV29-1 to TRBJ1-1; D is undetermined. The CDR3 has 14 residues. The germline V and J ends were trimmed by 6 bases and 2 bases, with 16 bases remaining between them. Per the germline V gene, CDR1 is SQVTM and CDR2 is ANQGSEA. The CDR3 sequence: CSVVVGRINTEAFF. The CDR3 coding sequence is TGCAGCGTCGTGGTTGGACGGATAAACACTGAAGCTTTCTTT.

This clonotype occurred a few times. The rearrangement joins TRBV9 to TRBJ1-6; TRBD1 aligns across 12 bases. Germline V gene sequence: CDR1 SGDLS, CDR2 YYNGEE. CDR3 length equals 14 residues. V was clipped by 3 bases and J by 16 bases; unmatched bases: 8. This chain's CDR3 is CASSGGQGASRLHF. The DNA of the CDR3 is TGTGCCAGCAGCGGGGGACAGGGGGCAAGTCGTCTCCACTTT.

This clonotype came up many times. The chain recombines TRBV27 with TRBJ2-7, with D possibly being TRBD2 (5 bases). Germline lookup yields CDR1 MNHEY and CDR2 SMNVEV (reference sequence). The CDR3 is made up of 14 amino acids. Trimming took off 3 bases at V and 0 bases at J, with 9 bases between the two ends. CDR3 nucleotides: TGTGCCAGCAGTTTTCAGGACTCCTCCTACGAGCAGTACTTC. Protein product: CASSFQDSSYEQYF.